This T cell receptor beta chain was sequenced for a study of T-cell reconstitution after alpha-beta-depleted transplantation in children. During its preparation, the TCRbeta library received unique molecular identifiers. TCRdb independently ran MiXCR on the PCR reads; one entry per CDR3 protein. Of 600,000 to 700,000 distinct CDR3 sequences listed, about an eighth are singletons. General observations from the study: When one year had passed after transplant, most T-cell counts and diversity came from newly produced T cells. Two months or so post-transplant, alpha-beta T cells reportedly derived from several hundred expanded graft clones. The origin of high day-60 TCRbeta diversity in some patients lay in surviving recipient T cells and thymic progenitors.

This clonotype showed up many times. Antigen specificity is unknown. Germline values: CDR1 SGHRS, CDR2 YFSETQ. V was pared by 4 bases and J by 2 bases, with 13 bases between. This CDR3 is built from 15 residues. The sequencing used PBMCs, collected before TCRalphabeta/CD19-depleted stem cell transplant. This TCR came from a girl aged 2 to 9 with congenital amegakaryocytic thrombocytopenia, due to receive a stem cell transplant. The chain joins TRBV5-1 to TRBJ2-1, with TRBD2 as a possible D gene (5 bases). The CDR3 DNA reads as TGCGCCAGCAGCACCGGGATTCAACCCTACAATGAGCAGTTCTTC. It specifies CASSTGIQPYNEQFF. The full variable domain, with the rest looked up from reference TRBV5-1 and TRBJ2-1, is KAGVTQTPRYLIKTRGQQVTLSCSPISGHRSVSWYQQTPGQGLQFLFEYFSETQRNKGNFPGRFSGRQFSNSRSEMNVSTLELGDSALYLCASSTGIQPYNEQFFGPGTRLTVL.